A single sample is the source of the 2 T cell receptor beta chains below, sequenced in a study of blood T cell repertoires in COVID-19. The method was immunoSEQ multiplex PCR; TCRdb's version includes in-frame clones alone and lacks a portion of them. Here the sample spans 250,000 or so clones, about 86% being singletons. What was sequenced was PBMCs or T cells enriched from blood (not recorded which). These receptors all stem from a man aged 50-60 years who had recovered from COVID-19.

This clone was found once. The rearrangement joins TRBV6-5 to TRBJ2-1, with D possibly TRBD2 on 6 matching bases. Per the germline V gene, CDR1 is MNHEY and CDR2 is SVGAGI. Trimming removed 6 bases from V and 6 bases from J, with 12 bases in between. The CDR3 covers 13 residues. The CDR3 DNA sequence: TGTGCCAGCAGACCGGTCGGGGGCAATGAGCAGTTCTTC. This codes for CASRPVGGNEQFF.

V usage is TRBV21-1 and J usage is TRBJ2-1; TRBD2 reflects the table's D call only, with no check against the DNA. TRBV21-1 has pseudogene status. The CDR3 extends over 13 amino acids. The CDR3 reads CASSNRGHGEQFF. DNA for the CDR3: TGTGCCAGCAGCAACAGAGGGCACGGTGAGCAGTTCTTC.